This TCR beta chain was profiled in a study of vaccination effects on CD4 cells after COVID-19. Study-wide background: Antigen-specific CD4+ T cell clonotypes were called by their expansion after viral peptide-pool culture in ViraFEST.

CDR1 is SQVTM, CDR2 ANQGSEA, per germline. Between the trimmed V and J ends, which lost 3 bases and 1 base, there was a span of 9 bases. CDR3 size: 13 residues. Study-wide results and limits: Infection- and vaccine-induced clones contracted markedly late after vaccination. The study got few convalescent patients and did not collect any early post-infection timepoints.

TCRdb's table, derived via immunoSEQ multiplex PCR, lists solely in-frame clones and lacks some. Here the sample spans approximately 40,000 clones, about 81% being singletons. Of note for this clone: Antigen specificity is unknown.

The authors isolated CD4+ T cells after roughly 10 days of culture. Vaccinated recipients, who were negative for nucleocapsid antibodies, had no history of SARS-CoV-2 infection. The chain recombines TRBV29-1 with TRBJ2-5; TRBD2 is a possible D gene (6 bases). The starting material was CD4+ T cells from PBMCs cultured without peptide, obtained before COVID-19 vaccination. This clonotype originated in a human donor who received a COVID-19 vaccine. CDR3 residues: CSVDSGLQETQYF. As DNA, the CDR3 is TGCAGCGTTGATAGCGGCCTCCAAGAGACCCAGTACTTC.